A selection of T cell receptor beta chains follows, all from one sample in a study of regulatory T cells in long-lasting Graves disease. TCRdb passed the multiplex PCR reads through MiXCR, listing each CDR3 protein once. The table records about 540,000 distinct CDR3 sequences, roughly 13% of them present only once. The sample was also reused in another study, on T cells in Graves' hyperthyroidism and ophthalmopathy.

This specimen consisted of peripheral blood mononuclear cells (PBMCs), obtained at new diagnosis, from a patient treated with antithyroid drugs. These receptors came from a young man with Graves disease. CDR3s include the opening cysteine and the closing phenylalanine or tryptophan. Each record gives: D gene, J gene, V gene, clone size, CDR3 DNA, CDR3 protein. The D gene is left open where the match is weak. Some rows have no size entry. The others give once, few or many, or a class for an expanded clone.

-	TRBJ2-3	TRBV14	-	TGTGCCAGCAGCCAAGACGACCTACCCGGGACGCAGTATTTT	CASSQDDLPGTQYF
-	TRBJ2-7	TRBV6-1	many	TGTGCCAGCAGTGTTTCTGGCCGGACCATCTACGAGCAGTACTTC	CASSVSGRTIYEQYF
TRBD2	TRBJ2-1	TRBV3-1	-	TGTGCCAGCAGCCCCACGGGACTAGCGGGCGGCGAGTTCTTC	CASSPTGLAGGEFF
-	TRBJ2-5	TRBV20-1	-	TGCAGTGCTAGAGATACAGGTACCTCGGGTACCCAGTACTTC	CSARDTGTSGTQYF
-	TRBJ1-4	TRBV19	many	TGTGCCAGTAGTATGCAACAGGGAAGGGGTGAAAAACTGTTTTTT	CASSMQQGRGEKLFF
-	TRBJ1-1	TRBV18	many	TGTGCCAGCTCACCTGAGGGAGGAGGCACTGAAGCTTTCTTT	CASSPEGGGTEAFF
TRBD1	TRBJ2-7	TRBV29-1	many	TGCAGCGTGGGACAGGGGCTAGGGGAGCAGTACTTC	CSVGQGLGEQYF
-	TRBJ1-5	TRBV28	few	TGTGCCAGCAGGAAAACAGGGCAACAGCCCCAGCATTTT	CASRKTGQQPQHF
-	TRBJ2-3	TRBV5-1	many	TGCGCCAGCAGCCCCGACGGGTCTAGCACAGATACGCAGTATTTT	CASSPDGSSTDTQYF
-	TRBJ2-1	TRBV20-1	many	TGCAGTGCTAGAGCGCGCGGCCTCACCTTCTTCTCCTACAATGAGCAGTTCTTC	CSARARGLTFFSYNEQFF
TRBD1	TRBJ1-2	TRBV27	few	TGTGCCAGCAGTTGGGGACAGGGGGACCATGGCTACACCTTC	CASSWGQGDHGYTF
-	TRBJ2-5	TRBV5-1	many	TGCGCCAGCAGCTTGTTCTCGTATCAAGAGACCCAGTACTTC	CASSLFSYQETQYF
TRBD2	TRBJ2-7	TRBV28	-	TGTGCCAGCAATCCTAGCGGGAGTGTATACGAGCAGTACTTC	CASNPSGSVYEQYF
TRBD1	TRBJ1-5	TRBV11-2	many	TGTGCCAGCAGCTTATATTCAGGGGGGGATCAGCCCCAGCATTTT	CASSLYSGGDQPQHF
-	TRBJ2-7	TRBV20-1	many	TGCAGTGCTAGAGGGACGGGTTCCTACGAGCAGTACTTC	CSARGTGSYEQYF
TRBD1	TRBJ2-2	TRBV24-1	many	TGTGCCACCAGTGACAAGGACAGGGGCGACACCGGGGAGCTGTTTTTT	CATSDKDRGDTGELFF
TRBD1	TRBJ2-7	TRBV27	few	TGTGCCAGCATCCCCTTTTATGGGGACAGGGGTTCTGACGAGCAGTACTTC	CASIPFYGDRGSDEQYF
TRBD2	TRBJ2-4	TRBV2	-	TGTGCCAGCAGTTACGCCGGGGGACTAGCGGGAGCTCTAGCCAAAAACATTCAGTACTTC	CASSYAGGLAGALAKNIQYF
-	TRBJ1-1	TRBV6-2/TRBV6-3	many	TGTGCCAGCGTGGGGGCCCCGGGGGTGAGCACTGAAGCTTTCTTT	CASVGAPGVSTEAFF
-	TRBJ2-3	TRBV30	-	TGTGCCTGGGGGGCTGACGCAGATACGCAGTATTTT	CAWGADADTQYF
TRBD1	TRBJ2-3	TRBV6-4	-	TGTGCCAGCAGTTACTCGGACTGGGACAGGGCTTCCGCAGATACGCAGTATTTT	CASSYSDWDRASADTQYF
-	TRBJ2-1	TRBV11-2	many	TGTGCCAGCAGCTTAGATCCGGGATACAATGAGCAGTTCTTC	CASSLDPGYNEQFF
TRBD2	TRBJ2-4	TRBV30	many	TGTGCCTGGAGCCAGGGACTAGCGGGAGCGGGCATTCAGTACTTC	CAWSQGLAGAGIQYF
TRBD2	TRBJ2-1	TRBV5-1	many	TGCGCCAGCAGCTTGCGGGAGGGCCTAAGGAATGAGCAGTTCTTC	CASSLREGLRNEQFF
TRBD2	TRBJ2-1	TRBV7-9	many	TGTGCCAGCAGCTTAAATCCAGCGGGAGGTAGCAATGAGCAGTTCTTC	CASSLNPAGGSNEQFF
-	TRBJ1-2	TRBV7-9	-	TGTGCCAGCAGCTTATCACGGGGCTACACCTTC	CASSLSRGYTF
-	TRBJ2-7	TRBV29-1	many	TGCAGCGTTGAAACAGGCACTGAAAGTGTATACGAGCAGTACTTC	CSVETGTESVYEQYF
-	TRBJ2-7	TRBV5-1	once	TGCACCAGCAGCTTGGTGGGCAGGTCCTACGAGCAGTACTTC	CTSSLVGRSYEQYF
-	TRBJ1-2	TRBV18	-	TGTGCCAGCTCACCCTTGGACATGAACTATGGCTACACCTTC	CASSPLDMNYGYTF
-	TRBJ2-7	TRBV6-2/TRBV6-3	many	TGTGCCAGCAGTGAAGCCGGGAGTCAGTACGAGCAGTACTTC	CASSEAGSQYEQYF
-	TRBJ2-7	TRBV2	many	TGTGCCAGCAGCGCGAGGGGGGTGGGGTCCTACGAGCAGTACTTC	CASSARGVGSYEQYF
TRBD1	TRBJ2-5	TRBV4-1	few	TGCGCCAGCAGCTGGGGACAGCAAGAGACCCAGTACTTC	CASSWGQQETQYF
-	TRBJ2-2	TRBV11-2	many	TGTGCCAGCAGCTTAGAGTGGTCCCCCTTGGACGGGGAGCTGTTTTTT	CASSLEWSPLDGELFF
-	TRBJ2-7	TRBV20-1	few	TGCAGTGCTAGAGGCCGGGTCGTAACCTACGAGCAGTACTTC	CSARGRVVTYEQYF
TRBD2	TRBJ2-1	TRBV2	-	TGTGCCAGCAAGGCTAGCGGGACCTACAATGAGCAGTTCTTC	CASKASGTYNEQFF
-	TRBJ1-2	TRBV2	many	TGTGCCAGCAGTCTGGCCGTAGGAAACTATGGCTACACCTTC	CASSLAVGNYGYTF
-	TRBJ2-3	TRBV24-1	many	TGTGCCACCGCCGGGGGCCCAGATACGCAGTATTTT	CATAGGPDTQYF
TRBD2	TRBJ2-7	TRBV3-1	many	TGTGCCAGCAGCCGGGGACTAGCGGGAGAGTACGAGCAGTACTTC	CASSRGLAGEYEQYF
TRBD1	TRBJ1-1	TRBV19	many	TGTGCCAGTGGGGGGACAGTAAACACTGAAGCTTTCTTT	CASGGTVNTEAFF
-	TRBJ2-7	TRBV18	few	TGTGCCGGCTCACCAGAGGGGCCTACGAACGAGCAGTACTTC	CAGSPEGPTNEQYF
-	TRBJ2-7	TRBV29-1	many	TGCAGCGTCCTCACAGGGAACGAGCAGTACTTC	CSVLTGNEQYF
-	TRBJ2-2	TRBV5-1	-	TGCGCCAGCAGCTTCAATTTGGCCGGGGAGCTGTTTTTT	CASSFNLAGELFF
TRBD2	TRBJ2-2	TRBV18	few	TGTGCCAGCTCGCCTTGGACTAGCGGGACTTCCACCGGGGAGCTGTTTTTT	CASSPWTSGTSTGELFF
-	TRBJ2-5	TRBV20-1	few	TGCAGTGCTAGATCATTGGGGGTGGACCGCCATAGAGAGACCCAGTACTTC	CSARSLGVDRHRETQYF
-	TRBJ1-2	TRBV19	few	TGTGCCAGTAGTAATGCCAGGGCCAACTATGGCTACACCTTC	CASSNARANYGYTF
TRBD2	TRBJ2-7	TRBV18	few	TGTGCCAGCTCACCAGGGAGGGGCATATACGAGCAGTACTTC	CASSPGRGIYEQYF
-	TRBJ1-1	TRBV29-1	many	TGCAGCGTTGAGGGGCGGGCTACGAACACTGAAGCTTTCTTT	CSVEGRATNTEAFF
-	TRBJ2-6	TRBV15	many	TGTGCCACGGAACAAAGGGTGCTCTCTGGGGCCAACGTCCTGACTTTC	CATEQRVLSGANVLTF
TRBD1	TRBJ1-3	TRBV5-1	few	TGCGCCAGCAGCCTCGGGACAGAAGGAAACACCATATATTTT	CASSLGTEGNTIYF